The TCR beta chain described here comes from a study of memory CD4+ T cells and cytomegalovirus serostatus. Study background: This sample comes from healthy Belgian adults, 9 CMV seropositive, 24 seronegative. Study-wide results and caveats: Of 150 to 200 reported CMV TCRbeta sequences, roughly 67 were found in memory CD4+ repertoires.

A word on this clone: Antigen specificity is unknown.

Measured with immunoSEQ multiplex PCR; TCRdb has only the in-frame clones, and not every one. Here the sample spans under 85,000 clones, roughly 78% being singletons. The sort gate was single viable CD3+CD4+CD8-CD45RO+ cells for memory CD4+ T cells. Serostatus was set by detecting CMV pp150, pp28, p38, p52 IgG. Total CD4+ T cells were enriched by CD4 positive selection. The material sequenced was memory CD4+ T cells from blood. The clonotype was recovered from an adult in good health and CMV-seropositive.

The CDR3, as DNA: TGCGCCAGCAGCTTGGGTCTTAGCGTGGACCAAGAGACCCAGTACTTC. It encodes CASSLGLSVDQETQYF. V is TRBV5-1 and J is TRBJ2-5, with TRBD2 as a possible D gene (5 bases). The ends were cut back, 0 bases at V and 0 bases at J, with 12 bases in the middle. This CDR3 comprises 16 residues. Germline values: CDR1 SGHRS, CDR2 YFSETQ.